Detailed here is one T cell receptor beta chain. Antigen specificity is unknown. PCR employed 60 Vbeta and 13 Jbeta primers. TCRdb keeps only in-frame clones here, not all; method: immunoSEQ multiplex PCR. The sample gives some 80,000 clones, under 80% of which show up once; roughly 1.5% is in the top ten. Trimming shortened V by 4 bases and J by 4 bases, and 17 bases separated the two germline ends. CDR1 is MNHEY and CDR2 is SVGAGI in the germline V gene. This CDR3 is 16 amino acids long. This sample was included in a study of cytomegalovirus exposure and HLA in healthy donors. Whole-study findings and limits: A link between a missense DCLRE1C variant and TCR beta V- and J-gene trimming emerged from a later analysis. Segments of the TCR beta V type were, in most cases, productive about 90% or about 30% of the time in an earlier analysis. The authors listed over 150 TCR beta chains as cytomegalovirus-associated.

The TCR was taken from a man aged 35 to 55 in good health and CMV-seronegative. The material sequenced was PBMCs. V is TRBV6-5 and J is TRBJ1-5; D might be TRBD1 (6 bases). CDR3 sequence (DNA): TGTGCCAGCAGTTCCCGGACGACAGGCCGTAATCAGCCCCAGCATTTT. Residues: CASSSRTTGRNQPQHF.